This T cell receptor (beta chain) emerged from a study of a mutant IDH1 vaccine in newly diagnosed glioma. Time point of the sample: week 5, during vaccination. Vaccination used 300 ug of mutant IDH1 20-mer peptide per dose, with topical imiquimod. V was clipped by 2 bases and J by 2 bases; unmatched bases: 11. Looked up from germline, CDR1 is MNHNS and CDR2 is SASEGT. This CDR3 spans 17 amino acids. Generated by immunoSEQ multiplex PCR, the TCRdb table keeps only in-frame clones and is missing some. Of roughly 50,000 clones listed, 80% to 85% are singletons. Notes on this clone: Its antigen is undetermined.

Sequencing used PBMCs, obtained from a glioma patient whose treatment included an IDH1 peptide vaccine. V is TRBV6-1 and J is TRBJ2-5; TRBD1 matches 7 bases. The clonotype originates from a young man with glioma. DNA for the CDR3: TGTGCCAGCAGTGAATTGGGGAAGGGGGCGGTTCAAGAGACCCAGTACTTC. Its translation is CASSELGKGAVQETQYF.